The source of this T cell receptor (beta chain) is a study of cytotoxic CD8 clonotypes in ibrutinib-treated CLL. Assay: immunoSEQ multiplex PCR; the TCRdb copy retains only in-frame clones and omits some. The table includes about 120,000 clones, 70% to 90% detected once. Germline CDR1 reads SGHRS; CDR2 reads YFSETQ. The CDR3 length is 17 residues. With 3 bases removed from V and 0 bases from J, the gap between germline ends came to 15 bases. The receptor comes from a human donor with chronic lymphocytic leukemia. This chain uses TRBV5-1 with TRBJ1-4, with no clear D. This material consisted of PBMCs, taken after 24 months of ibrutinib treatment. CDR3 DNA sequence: TGCGCCAGCAGCTCCGGATCTTACAGTGCAACTAATGAAAAACTGTTTTTT. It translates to CASSSGSYSATNEKLFF.